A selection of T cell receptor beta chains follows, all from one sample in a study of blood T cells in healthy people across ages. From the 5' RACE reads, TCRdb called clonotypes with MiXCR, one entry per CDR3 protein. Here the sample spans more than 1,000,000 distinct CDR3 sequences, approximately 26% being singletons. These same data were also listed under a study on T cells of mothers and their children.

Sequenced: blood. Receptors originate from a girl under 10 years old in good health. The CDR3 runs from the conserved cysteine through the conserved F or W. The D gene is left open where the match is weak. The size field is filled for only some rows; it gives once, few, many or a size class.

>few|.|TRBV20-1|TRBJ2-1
TGCAGTGCTAAGGGGTCCTACAATGAGCAGTTCTTC
CSAKGSYNEQFF
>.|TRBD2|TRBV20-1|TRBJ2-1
TGCAGTGCTAGAGAACCAGGACTAGCGGCGACCAATGAGCAGTTCTTC
CSAREPGLAATNEQFF
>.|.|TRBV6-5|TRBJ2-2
TGTGCCAGCAGTTACGCCTCCATAGAGGCCACCGGGGAGCTGTTTTTT
CASSYASIEATGELFF
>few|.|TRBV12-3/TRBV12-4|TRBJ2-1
TGTGCCAGCAACCGGGACTGGATATACAATGAGCAGTTCTTC
CASNRDWIYNEQFF
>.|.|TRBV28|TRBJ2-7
TGTGCCAGCACGACAGGAGGTGTTGGTAGCTACGAGCAGTACTTC
CASTTGGVGSYEQYF
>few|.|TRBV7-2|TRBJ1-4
TGTGCCAGCAGCTTTGGTTCCAGAGGGCGGGCTAATGAAAAACTGTTTTTT
CASSFGSRGRANEKLFF
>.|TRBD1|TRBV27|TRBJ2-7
TGTGCCAGCAGTCCATCAGGGGGCGCTACCTACGAGCAGTACTTC
CASSPSGGATYEQYF
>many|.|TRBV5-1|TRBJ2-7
TGCGCCAGCAGCTTGGGGCTGGGCTACGAGCAGTACTTC
CASSLGLGYEQYF
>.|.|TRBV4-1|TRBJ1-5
TGCGCCAGCAGCCAAGAAGGAGTGGGCAATCAGCCCCAGCATTTT
CASSQEGVGNQPQHF
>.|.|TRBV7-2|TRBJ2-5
TGTGCCAGCAAGTTAGACGGGGGACACATTCTCTTTTCGGAGACCCAGTACTTC
CASKLDGGHILFSETQYF
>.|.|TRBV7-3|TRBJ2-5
TGTGCCAGCAGCTTATCAAGCTGGGAGACCCAGTACTTC
CASSLSSWETQYF